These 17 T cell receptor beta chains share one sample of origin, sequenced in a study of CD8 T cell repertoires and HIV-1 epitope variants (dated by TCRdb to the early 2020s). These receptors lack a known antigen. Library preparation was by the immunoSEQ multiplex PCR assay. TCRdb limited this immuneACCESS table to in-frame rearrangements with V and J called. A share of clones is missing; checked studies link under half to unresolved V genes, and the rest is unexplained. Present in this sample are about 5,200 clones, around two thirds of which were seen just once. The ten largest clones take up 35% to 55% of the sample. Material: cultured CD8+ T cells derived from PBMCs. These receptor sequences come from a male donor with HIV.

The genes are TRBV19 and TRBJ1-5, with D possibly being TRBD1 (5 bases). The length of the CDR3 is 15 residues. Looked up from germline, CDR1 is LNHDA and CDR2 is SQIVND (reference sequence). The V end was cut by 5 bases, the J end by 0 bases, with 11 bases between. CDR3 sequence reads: CASSVQGYSNQPQHF. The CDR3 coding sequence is TGTGCCAGTAGTGTCCAGGGATATAGCAATCAGCCCCAGCATTTT.

CDR3 amino acids: CASLPGQTNTGELFF. For the CDR3, the DNA is TGCGCCAGCCTCCCGGGACAGACGAACACCGGGGAGCTGTTTTTT. V and J are TRBV5-1 and TRBJ2-2; TRBD1 matches at 7 bases. Germline V gene sequence: CDR1 SGHRS, CDR2 YFSETQ. The CDR3 extends over 15 amino acids. With 7 bases clipped from V and 0 bases from J, the junction kept 6 bases outside the gene matches.

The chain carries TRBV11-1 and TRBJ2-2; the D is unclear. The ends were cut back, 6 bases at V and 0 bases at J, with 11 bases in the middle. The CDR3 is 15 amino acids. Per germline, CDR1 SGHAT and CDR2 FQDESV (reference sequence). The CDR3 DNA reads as TGTGCCAGCAGTTCACAGAACTCGAACACCGGGGAGCTGTTTTTT. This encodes CASSSQNSNTGELFF.

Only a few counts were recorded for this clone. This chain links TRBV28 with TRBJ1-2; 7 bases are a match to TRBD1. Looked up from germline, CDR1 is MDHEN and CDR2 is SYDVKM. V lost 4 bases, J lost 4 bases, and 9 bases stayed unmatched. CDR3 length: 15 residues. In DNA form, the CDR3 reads TGTGCCAGCAGTTACGGGACAGAGGAGGGCTATGGCTACACCTTC. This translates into CASSYGTEEGYGYTF.

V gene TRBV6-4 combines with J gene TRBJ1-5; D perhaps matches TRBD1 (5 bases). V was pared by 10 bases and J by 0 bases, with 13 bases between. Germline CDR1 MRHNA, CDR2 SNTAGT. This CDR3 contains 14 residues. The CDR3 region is CAKGKGHSNQPQHF. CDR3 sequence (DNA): TGTGCCAAGGGTAAGGGGCATAGCAATCAGCCCCAGCATTTT.

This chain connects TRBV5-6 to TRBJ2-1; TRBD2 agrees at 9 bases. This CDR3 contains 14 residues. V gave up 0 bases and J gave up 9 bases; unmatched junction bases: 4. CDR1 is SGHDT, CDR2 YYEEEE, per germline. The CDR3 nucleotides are TGTGCCAGCAGCTTGGGGACTAGCGCGCTTGAGCAGTTCTTC. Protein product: CASSLGTSALEQFF.

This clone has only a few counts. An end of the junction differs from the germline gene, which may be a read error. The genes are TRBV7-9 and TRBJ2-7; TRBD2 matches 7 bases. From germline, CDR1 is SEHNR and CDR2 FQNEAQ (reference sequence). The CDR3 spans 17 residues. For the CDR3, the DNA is TGTGCCAGCAGATTAGATGGTCCTAGCGGAGCCCCCTACGAGCAGTACTTC. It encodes CASRLDGPSGAPYEQYF.

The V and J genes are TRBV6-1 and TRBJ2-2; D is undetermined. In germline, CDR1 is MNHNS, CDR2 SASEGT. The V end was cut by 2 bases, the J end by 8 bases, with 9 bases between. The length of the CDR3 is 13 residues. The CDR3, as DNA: TGTGCCAGCAGTGAAAGTCTCGGGGGGGAGCTGTTTTTT. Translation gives CASSESLGGELFF.

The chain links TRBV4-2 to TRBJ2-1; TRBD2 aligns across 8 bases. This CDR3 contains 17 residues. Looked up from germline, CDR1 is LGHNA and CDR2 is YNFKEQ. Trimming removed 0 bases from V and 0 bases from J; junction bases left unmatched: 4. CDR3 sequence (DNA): TGTGCCAGCAGCCAAGATACTAGCGGAAGCTCCTACAATGAGCAGTTCTTC. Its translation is CASSQDTSGSSYNEQFF.

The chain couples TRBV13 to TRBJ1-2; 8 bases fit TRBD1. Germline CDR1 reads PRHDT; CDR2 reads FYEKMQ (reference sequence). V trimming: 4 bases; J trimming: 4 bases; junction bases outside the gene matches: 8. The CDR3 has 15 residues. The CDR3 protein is CASSSQEDRVYGYTF. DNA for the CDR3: TGTGCCAGCAGCTCGCAGGAGGACAGGGTCTATGGCTACACCTTC.

CDR3 sequence (DNA): TGTGCCAGTAGCCCCGAGAGAAGAAGCTCCTACGAGCAGTACTTC. It codes for CASSPERRSSYEQYF. This rearrangement joins TRBV19 to TRBJ2-7; no reliable D call. There are 15 residues in the CDR3. CDR1 LNHDA and CDR2 SQIVND come from the germline V gene (reference sequence). Trimming left V 6 bases short and J 0 bases short, with 15 bases between.

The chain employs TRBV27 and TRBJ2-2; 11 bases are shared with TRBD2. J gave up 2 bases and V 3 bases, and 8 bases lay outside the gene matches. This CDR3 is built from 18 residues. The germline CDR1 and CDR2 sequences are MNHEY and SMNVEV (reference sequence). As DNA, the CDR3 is TGTGCCAGCAGTTTTACGACTAGCGGGAACTTAAACACCGGGGAGCTGTTTTTT. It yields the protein CASSFTTSGNLNTGELFF.

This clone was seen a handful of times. CDR3 loop: CASSGGGSYEQYF. CDR3 DNA: TGTGCCAGCAGTGGCGGGGGATCCTACGAGCAGTACTTC. This chain joins TRBV28 and TRBJ2-7; 7 bases align to TRBD2. This CDR3 has 13 residues. Germline V CDR1 and CDR2: MDHEN, SYDVKM. Trimming cost V 5 bases and J 1 base; bases outside gene matches: 2.

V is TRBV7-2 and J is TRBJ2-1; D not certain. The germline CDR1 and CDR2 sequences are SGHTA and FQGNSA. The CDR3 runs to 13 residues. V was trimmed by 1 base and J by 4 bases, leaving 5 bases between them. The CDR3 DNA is TGTGCCAGCAGCTTAGGACAATACAATGAGCAGTTCTTC. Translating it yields CASSLGQYNEQFF.

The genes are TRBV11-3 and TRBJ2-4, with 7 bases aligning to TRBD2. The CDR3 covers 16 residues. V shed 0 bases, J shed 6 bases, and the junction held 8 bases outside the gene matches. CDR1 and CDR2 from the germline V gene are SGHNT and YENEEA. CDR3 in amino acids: CASSLDSGGETNIQYF. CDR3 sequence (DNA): TGTGCCAGCAGCTTAGATTCTGGGGGGGAGACAAACATTCAGTACTTC.

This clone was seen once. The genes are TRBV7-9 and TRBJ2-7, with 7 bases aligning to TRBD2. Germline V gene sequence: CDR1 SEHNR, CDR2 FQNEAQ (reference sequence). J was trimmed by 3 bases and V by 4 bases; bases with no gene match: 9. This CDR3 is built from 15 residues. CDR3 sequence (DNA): TGTGCCAGCAGCTCCGGGAGGAGACAGTACTACGAGCAGTACTTC. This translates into CASSSGRRQYYEQYF.

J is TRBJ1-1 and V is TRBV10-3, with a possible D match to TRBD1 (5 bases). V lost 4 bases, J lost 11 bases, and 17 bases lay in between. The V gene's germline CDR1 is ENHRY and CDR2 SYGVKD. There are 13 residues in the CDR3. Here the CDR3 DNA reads TGTGCCATCAGTGCGGGGCAGGGTGCTGGCGCTTTCTTT. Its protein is CAISAGQGAGAFF.